The present T cell receptor beta chain was sequenced within a study of Ad26.COV2.S vaccination and SARS-CoV-2 variants. Study as a whole: A COV1001 Ad26.COV2.S trial-arm participant provided the sample. Ad26.COV2.S, an intramuscular injection, was given once or twice 56 days apart.

Here immunoSEQ multiplex PCR was the method, and the copy in TCRdb shows in-frame clones only, minus some. The data contain some 480,000 clones, 87% of them singletons. The sample's treatment: roughly 18 received Ad26.COV2.S at low or high dose, single or two shots; a few received placebo; per-sample allocation not given. Samples came from day 63 after the first vaccine or placebo injection. This vaccine is an Ad26 vector that expresses the Wuhan-strain SARS-CoV-2 spike. A note on this clone: The antigen is unknown.

Overall study results and limits: Non-spike TCR breadth did not differ much between vaccine and placebo recipients.

The CDR3 is 15 residues long. The trim removed 0 bases at V and 6 bases at J, leaving 8 bases unmatched. Germline CDR1 SGHRS, CDR2 YFSETQ. The source is a person between 18 and 65 years old who received the Ad26.COV2.S COVID-19 vaccine or a placebo. Material: peripheral blood, obtained in a trial of Ad26.COV2.S vaccine versus placebo. V usage is TRBV5-1 and J usage is TRBJ1-2; 7 bases align to TRBD1. CDR3 sequence reads: CASSLVVPGGDGYTF. CDR3 bases: TGCGCCAGCAGCTTGGTTGTCCCAGGGGGTGATGGCTACACCTTC.